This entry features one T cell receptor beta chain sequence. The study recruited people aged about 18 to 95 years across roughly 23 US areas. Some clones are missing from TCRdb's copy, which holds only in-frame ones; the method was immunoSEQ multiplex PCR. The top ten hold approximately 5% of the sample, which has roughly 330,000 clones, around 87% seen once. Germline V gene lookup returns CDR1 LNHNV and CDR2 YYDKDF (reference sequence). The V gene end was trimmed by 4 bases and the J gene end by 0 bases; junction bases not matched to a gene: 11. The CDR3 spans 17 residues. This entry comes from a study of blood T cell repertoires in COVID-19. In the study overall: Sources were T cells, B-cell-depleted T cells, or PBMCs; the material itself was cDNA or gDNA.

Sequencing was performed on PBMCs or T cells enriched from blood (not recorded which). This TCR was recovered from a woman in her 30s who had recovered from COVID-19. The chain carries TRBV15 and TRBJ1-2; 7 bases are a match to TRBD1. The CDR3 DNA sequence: TGTGCCACCAGCACCTTGGACAGGCCGCGATCTAACTATGGCTACACCTTC. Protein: CATSTLDRPRSNYGYTF. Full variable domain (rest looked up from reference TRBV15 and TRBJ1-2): DAMVIQNPRYQVTQFGKPVTLSCSQTLNHNVMYWYQQKSSQAPKLLFHYYDKDFNNEADTPDNFQSRRPNTSFCFLDIRSPGLGDTAMYLCATSTLDRPRSNYGYTFGSGTRLTVV.